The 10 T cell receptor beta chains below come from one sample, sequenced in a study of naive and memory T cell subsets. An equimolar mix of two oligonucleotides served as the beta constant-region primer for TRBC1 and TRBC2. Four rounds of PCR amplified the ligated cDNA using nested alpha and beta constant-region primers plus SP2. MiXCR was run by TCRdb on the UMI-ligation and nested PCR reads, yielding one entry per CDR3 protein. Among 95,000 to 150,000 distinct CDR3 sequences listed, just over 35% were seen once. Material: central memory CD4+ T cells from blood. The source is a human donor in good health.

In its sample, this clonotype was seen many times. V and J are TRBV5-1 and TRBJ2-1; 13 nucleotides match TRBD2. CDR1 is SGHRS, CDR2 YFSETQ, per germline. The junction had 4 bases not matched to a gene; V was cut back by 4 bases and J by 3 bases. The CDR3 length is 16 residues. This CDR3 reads CASSPGTSGNYNEQFF. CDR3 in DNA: TGCGCCAGCAGCCCAGGGACTAGCGGGAACTACAATGAGCAGTTCTTC.

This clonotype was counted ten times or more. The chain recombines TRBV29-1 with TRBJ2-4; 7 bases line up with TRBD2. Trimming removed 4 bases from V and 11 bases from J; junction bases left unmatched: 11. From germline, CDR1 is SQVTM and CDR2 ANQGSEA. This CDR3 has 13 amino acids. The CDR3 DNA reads TGCAGCGTTGTCCGAAGCGCGGGAGCTGTTCAGTACTTC. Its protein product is CSVVRSAGAVQYF.

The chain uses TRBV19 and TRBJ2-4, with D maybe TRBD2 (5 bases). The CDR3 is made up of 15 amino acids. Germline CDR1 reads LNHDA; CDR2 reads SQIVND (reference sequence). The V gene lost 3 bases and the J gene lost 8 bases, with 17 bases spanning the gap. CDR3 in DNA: TGTGCCAGTAGTATCACTTACGGAGGAAGGGACATTCAGTACTTC. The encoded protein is CASSITYGGRDIQYF.

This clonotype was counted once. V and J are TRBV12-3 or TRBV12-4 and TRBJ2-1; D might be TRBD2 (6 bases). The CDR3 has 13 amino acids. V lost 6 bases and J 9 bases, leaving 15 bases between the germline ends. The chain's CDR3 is CASSRTGVTEQFF. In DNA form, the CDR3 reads TGTGCCAGCAGCCGGACGGGAGTCACTGAGCAGTTCTTC.

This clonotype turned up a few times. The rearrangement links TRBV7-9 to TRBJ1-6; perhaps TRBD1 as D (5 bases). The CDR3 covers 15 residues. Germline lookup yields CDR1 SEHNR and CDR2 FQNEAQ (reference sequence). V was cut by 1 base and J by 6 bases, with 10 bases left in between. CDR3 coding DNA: TGTGCCAGCAGCTTAGAGGGGACCTCTAATTCACCCCTCCACTTT. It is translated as CASSLEGTSNSPLHF.

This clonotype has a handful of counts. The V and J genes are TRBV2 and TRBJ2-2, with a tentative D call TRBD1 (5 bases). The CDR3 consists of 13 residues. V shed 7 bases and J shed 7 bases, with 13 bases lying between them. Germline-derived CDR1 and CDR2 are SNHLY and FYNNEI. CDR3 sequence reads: CASTRQSYGELFF. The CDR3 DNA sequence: TGTGCCAGCACCCGACAGTCGTACGGGGAGCTGTTTTTT.

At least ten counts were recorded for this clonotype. CDR3 region: CASNPTGLASYEQYF. DNA of the CDR3: TGTGCCAGCAATCCGACAGGGCTAGCTTCCTACGAGCAGTACTTC. The chain has TRBV6-5 and TRBJ2-7; TRBD1 matches 7 bases. The ends lost 7 bases at V and 1 base at J; junction bases unmatched: 10. The germline gives CDR1 MNHEY, CDR2 SVGAGI. This CDR3 region has 15 residues.

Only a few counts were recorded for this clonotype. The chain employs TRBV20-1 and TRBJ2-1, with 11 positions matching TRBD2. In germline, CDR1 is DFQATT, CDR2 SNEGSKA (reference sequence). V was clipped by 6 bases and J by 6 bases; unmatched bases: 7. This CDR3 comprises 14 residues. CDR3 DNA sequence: TGCAGTGCGAATCTAGCGGGAGGTCGCAATGAGCAGTTCTTC. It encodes CSANLAGGRNEQFF.

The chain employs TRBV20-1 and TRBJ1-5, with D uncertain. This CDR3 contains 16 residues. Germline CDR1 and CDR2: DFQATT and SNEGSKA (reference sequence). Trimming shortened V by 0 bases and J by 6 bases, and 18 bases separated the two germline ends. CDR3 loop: CSARDRISGASQPQHF. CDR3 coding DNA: TGCAGTGCTAGAGATCGGATTTCGGGTGCTAGTCAGCCCCAGCATTTT.

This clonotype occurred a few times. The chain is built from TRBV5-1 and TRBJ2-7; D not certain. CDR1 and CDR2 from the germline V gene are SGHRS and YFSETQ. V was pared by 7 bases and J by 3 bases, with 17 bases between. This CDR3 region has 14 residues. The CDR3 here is CASQSDLQSYEQYF. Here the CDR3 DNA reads TGCGCCAGCCAATCGGATCTTCAAAGCTACGAGCAGTACTTC.